The 18 T cell receptor beta chains given below trace back to one sample, sequenced in a study of molecular identifiers for immune sequencing clone quantification. TCRdb re-called the PCR reads with MiXCR, one entry per CDR3 protein. Of some 40,000 distinct CDR3 sequences listed, 18% are singletons. The material sequenced was naive CD8+ T cells from blood, with Jurkat cell RNA spiked in. Specified subset: FACS-sorted CD8+CD4-CCR7+CD45RA+ naive T cells. Receptors were obtained from a human donor in good health. Some libraries in this study had Jurkat cell RNA spiked in.

The chain uses TRBV28 and TRBJ2-2; 7 bases match TRBD2. Losses at the gene ends were 2 bases for V and 5 bases for J; bases not matched to a gene: 5. The CDR3 sequence is 15 residues long. Germline V lookup: CDR1 MDHEN, CDR2 SYDVKM. In DNA, the CDR3 is TGTGCCAGCAGTTTACTGGGGGGGAGGACCGGGGAGCTGTTTTTT. It specifies CASSLLGGRTGELFF.

As to this clonotype: This may stem from a read error, because a much larger clone lies one nucleotide away. The rearrangement links TRBV4-1 to TRBJ1-2, with D unclear. The CDR3 runs to 11 residues. V was cut by 3 bases and J by 14 bases, with 13 bases left in between. Germline CDR1 MGHRA, CDR2 YSYEKL. Here the CDR3 DNA reads TGCGCCAGCAGCCATGATAGGTGGCCAACCTTC. Its protein product is CASSHDRWPTF.

Only a few counts were recorded for this clonotype. The rearrangement links TRBV11-2 to TRBJ2-1, with 9 bases that match TRBD2. CDR3 size: 15 residues. Unmatched junction bases numbered 3, after V lost 1 base and J lost 5 bases. Germline CDR1 SGHAT, CDR2 FQNNGV. The CDR3 here is CASSLGVAGDNEQFF. In DNA form, the CDR3 reads TGTGCCAGCAGCTTAGGGGTAGCGGGGGACAATGAGCAGTTCTTC.

This clonotype was counted at least ten times. The gene calls are TRBV28 and TRBJ2-2; TRBD1 might be the D (5 bases). Per the germline V gene, CDR1 is MDHEN and CDR2 is SYDVKM. This CDR3 contains 14 residues. V was cut by 10 bases and J by 5 bases, with 17 bases left in between. CDR3 loop: CATVEGVETGELFF. CDR3 in DNA: TGTGCCACCGTGGAAGGGGTTGAGACCGGGGAGCTGTTTTTT.

This clonotype was counted between two and nine times. J is TRBJ2-1 and V is TRBV7-2; TRBD2 aligns across 9 bases. V lost 2 bases to trimming and J lost 6 bases; unmatched junction nucleotides: 11. Germline assignment: CDR1 SGHTA and CDR2 FQGNSA. This CDR3 comprises 17 residues. CDR3 region: CASSLPLLAGIFNEQFF. CDR3 in DNA: TGTGCCAGCAGCTTACCCTTACTAGCGGGTATTTTCAATGAGCAGTTCTTC. The full variable domain, with the rest looked up from reference TRBV7-2 and TRBJ2-1, is GAGVSQSPSNKVTEKGKDVELRCDPISGHTALYWYRQSLGQGLEFLIYFQGNSAPDKSGLPSDRFSAERTGGSVSTLTIQRTQQEDSAVYLCASSLPLLAGIFNEQFFGPGTRLTVL.

This clonotype occurred a few times. The J gene is TRBJ2-7, the V gene TRBV7-6; D not resolved. CDR3 size: 18 residues. Germline CDR1 reads SGHVS; CDR2 reads FNYEAQ. Trimming took off 2 bases at V and 0 bases at J, with 20 bases between the two ends. The CDR3 DNA reads as TGTGCCAGCAGCTTAATCGAAAGGTGGAGACCAAACTCCTACGAGCAGTACTTC. It yields the protein CASSLIERWRPNSYEQYF.

This clonotype was recorded many times. The chain employs TRBV24-1 and TRBJ2-1; 14 nucleotides agree with TRBD2. V lost 5 bases to trimming and J lost 2 bases; unmatched junction nucleotides: 7. Per the germline V gene, CDR1 is KGHDR and CDR2 is SFDVKD. CDR3 size: 18 residues. The CDR3 loop is CATSGMGLAGVAYNEQFF. CDR3 sequence (DNA): TGTGCCACCAGTGGAATGGGACTAGCGGGAGTGGCCTACAATGAGCAGTTCTTC.

This clonotype was found many times. V gene TRBV24-1 combines with J gene TRBJ1-2; TRBD1 matches at 9 bases. This CDR3 spans 15 amino acids. Germline loops: CDR1 KGHDR, CDR2 SFDVKD. Losses at the gene ends were 4 bases for V and 4 bases for J; bases not matched to a gene: 6. CDR3 sequence reads: CATSDPGTGIYGYTF. The CDR3 nucleotides are TGTGCCACCAGTGACCCCGGGACAGGGATCTATGGCTACACCTTC.

In its sample, this clonotype was seen many times. This chain joins TRBV4-3 and TRBJ2-1; 14 nucleotides match TRBD2. Germline loops: CDR1 LGHNA, CDR2 YSLEER. CDR3 length: 16 residues. Germline trimming cut 4 bases from V and 6 bases from J; bases unmatched to any gene: 5. CDR3 in amino acids: CASSPGLAGVFNEQFF. The CDR3, as DNA: TGCGCCAGCAGCCCGGGACTAGCGGGAGTATTCAATGAGCAGTTCTTC.

This clonotype was seen a single time. The junction departs from the called germline gene at one end, perhaps through a read error. V gene TRBV6-6 combines with J gene TRBJ1-5, with 9 positions matching TRBD1. The CDR3 spans 16 residues. Germline loops: CDR1 MNHNY, CDR2 SVGAGI (reference sequence). CDR3 nucleotides: TGTGCCAACAGTTACTTAGGGACAGGGCTTTCTCAGCCCCAGCATTTT. Its protein is CANSYLGTGLSQPQHF.

This clonotype was detected many times. The V and J genes are TRBV4-3 and TRBJ2-7; unclear D gene. V lost 1 base to trimming and J lost 6 bases, with 10 bases between them. CDR3 length: 13 amino acids. The germline gives CDR1 LGHNA, CDR2 YSLEER. CDR3 protein: CASSQVTGVEQYF. For the CDR3, the DNA is TGCGCCAGCAGCCAAGTGACTGGCGTCGAGCAGTACTTC.

Relative to its sample, this clonotype is medium-sized. The chain joins TRBV28 to TRBJ2-3; 14 bases are a match to TRBD2. Per germline, CDR1 MDHEN and CDR2 SYDVKM. This CDR3 comprises 17 residues. V shed 5 bases, J shed 3 bases, and the junction held 7 bases outside the gene matches. The CDR3 region has the DNA TGTGCCAGCAGTAAAAAGGGACTAGCGGGAGTAACAGATACGCAGTATTTT. Encoded protein: CASSKKGLAGVTDTQYF.

Many counts were recorded for this clonotype. The chain uses TRBV7-2 and TRBJ1-5; D possibly corresponds to TRBD1 (5 bases). This CDR3 is 14 amino acids long. CDR1 and CDR2 (germline): SGHTA, FQGNSA. V was clipped by 5 bases and J by 2 bases, with 10 bases between them. The CDR3 nucleotides are TGTGCCAGCAGCCTGGGACTTGGCAATCAGCCCCAGCATTTT. Encoded protein: CASSLGLGNQPQHF.

In its sample, this clonotype was seen many times. This sequence joins TRBV4-3 and TRBJ2-3; weak D call: TRBD1 (6 bases). Germline CDR1 LGHNA, CDR2 YSLEER. The CDR3 has 13 amino acids. V lost 4 bases and J 5 bases, leaving 10 bases between the germline ends. For the CDR3, the DNA is TGCGCCAGCAGCCGCCAAGGGGGAGATACGCAGTATTTT. Amino acids: CASSRQGGDTQYF.

V gene TRBV20-1 combines with J gene TRBJ2-1; D ambiguous. CDR1 and CDR2 from the germline V gene are DFQATT and SNEGSKA (reference sequence). The CDR3 runs 12 residues. This CDR3 reads CSSTRSYNEQFF. In DNA form, the CDR3 reads TGCAGCTCCACGCGGTCCTACAATGAGCAGTTCTTC.

The chain uses TRBV5-1 and TRBJ2-5; perhaps TRBD2 as D (6 bases). CDR3 size: 15 residues. Trimming cost V 6 bases and J 4 bases, with 19 bases left between them. Germline lookup yields CDR1 SGHRS and CDR2 YFSETQ. CDR3 region: CASNLGGDRRETQYF. The DNA for the CDR3 is TGCGCCAGCAACTTAGGCGGGGACCGGCGAGAGACCCAGTACTTC.

On this clonotype: A much bigger clone sits one base away, suggesting this may be a read error. In nucleotides, the CDR3 is TGTGCCAGCAGTTTTTTAGGACTCACTAACTGTGGCTACACCTTC. Protein sequence: CASSFLGLTNCGYTF. The chain links TRBV2 to TRBJ1-2, with unresolved D. This CDR3 is 15 amino acids long. Germline assignment: CDR1 SNHLY and CDR2 FYNNEI.

There are many counts of this clonotype. The rearrangement joins TRBV7-8 to TRBJ2-7; TRBD2 agrees at 9 bases. The CDR3 is made up of 14 amino acids. The V gene's germline CDR1 is SGHVS and CDR2 FQNEAQ. J gave up 6 bases and V 5 bases, and 8 bases lay outside the gene matches. The CDR3 DNA sequence: TGTGCCAGCAGCAACCTACTAGCGGGTATCGAGCAGTACTTC. It is translated as CASSNLLAGIEQYF.